This TCR beta chain was captured by sequencing in a study of CD8 T cells in ankylosing spondylitis listed by TCRdb under 2017. With respect to the entire study: The study set out to find disease-linked TCR variants by profiling T cell receptor beta repertoires in ankylosing spondylitis patients and healthy donors. The whole study cohort included about a hundred healthy donors and 25 ankylosing spondylitis patients. Peripheral blood samples were taken, and synovial fluid was additionally collected from ankylosing spondylitis patients. What the work shows at the level of the full study, not this receptor alone: According to the report, matched synovial fluid samples from ankylosing spondylitis patients were significantly enriched for the disease-linked clones. In peripheral blood, the disease-linked clones were found at relatively low frequencies and had a CD8+ phenotype. Blood from ankylosing spondylitis patients appeared to be characterized by a TCR beta motif made up of about 8 highly homologous amino acid variants. Some TCR beta motif variants had previously been reported in synovial fluid and blood of reactive arthritis patients, which suggested common disease-initiation mechanisms.

There are many counts of this clonotype. This clone's antigen is unknown. Per-nucleotide qualities are absent, and no much larger clonotype sits a single base away. The germline V gene specifies SGHTA as CDR1 and FQGNSA as CDR2. V is reduced by 5 bases and J by 3 bases, leaving a spacing of 13 bases between them. The CDR3 covers 14 residues, taking in both the cysteine and the phenylalanine. Only the CDR3 DNA stays, 42 bases, in frame from base 1. These reads were obtained on an Illumina HiSeq 2500. Quantitative 5'-RACE with molecular barcodes was used to prepare TCR beta libraries. From the authors' description of their analysis: To identify disease-linked TCR variants, a new computational method was used, one built on a probabilistic model of VDJ rearrangement. The public sequencing data were trimmed at Q25 with fastp and processed into clonotypes with MiXCR by TCRdb, which kept only in-frame beta chains. All rows with the same CDR3 protein become a single entry with the most common DNA and genes. The V and J calls and clone size are TCRdb's, not the authors'. In all, the sample holds 200,000 to 300,000 distinct CDR3 sequences, and approximately 9% of those were seen once. The ten largest clones add up to 6.8% of the sample.

This TCR came from a male donor with ankylosing spondylitis or in good health (not recorded which). Sequencing was carried out using blood, either unsorted or a sorted T cell fraction (not recorded which). The chain links TRBV7-2 with TRBJ1-1, and possibly TRBD1, on 6 matching bases. The DNA sequence is as follows: TGTGCCAGCAGCCTACAGGGAGGGGACACTGAAGCTTTCTTT. Translated, it reads CASSLQGGDTEAFF.